This T cell receptor (beta chain) originates from a study of T cell responses to AZD1222 COVID-19 vaccine. Overall study context: Timing groups of about 4 and about 12 weeks for second doses were pooled. Whole-study findings and limits: Researchers report vaccine-associated CD4 TCRs spanning spike, with dominance at 160-218 and 743-854. Spike-specific TCR breadth rose after two AZD1222 doses, and depth rose as well.

As concerns this clone: The antigen remains undetermined.

Only in-frame clones appear in the TCRdb table, and some are missing; sequencing was by immunoSEQ multiplex PCR. The sample holds 200,000 or so clones, about 94% seen once. The material sequenced was peripheral blood, taken on day 0 of AZD1222 vaccination. This clonotype was obtained from an adult in good health.

The CDR3 protein is CASTTLGPSGYTF. In nucleotides, the CDR3 is TGTGCCAGCACCACCTTGGGCCCTAGTGGCTACACCTTC. The rearrangement joins TRBV21-1 to TRBJ1-2. TRBV21-1 is annotated as a pseudogene. This CDR3 has 13 residues.